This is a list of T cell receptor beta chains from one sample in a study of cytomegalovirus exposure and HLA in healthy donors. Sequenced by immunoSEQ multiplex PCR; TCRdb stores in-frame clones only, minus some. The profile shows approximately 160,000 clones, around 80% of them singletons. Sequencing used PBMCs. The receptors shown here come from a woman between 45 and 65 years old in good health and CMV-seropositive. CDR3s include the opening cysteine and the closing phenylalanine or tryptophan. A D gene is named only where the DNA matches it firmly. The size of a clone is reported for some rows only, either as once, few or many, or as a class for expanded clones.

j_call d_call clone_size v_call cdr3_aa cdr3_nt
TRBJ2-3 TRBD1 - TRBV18 CASSPQWTGDTDTQYF TGTGCCAGCTCACCACAGTGGACAGGGGACACAGATACGCAGTATTTT
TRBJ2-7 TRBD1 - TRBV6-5 CASSYSVDRVTYEQYF TGTGCCAGCAGTTACTCGGTTGACAGGGTGACCTACGAGCAGTACTTC
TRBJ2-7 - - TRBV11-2 CASSLVGASYEQYF TGTGCCAGCAGCTTAGTGGGGGCCTCCTACGAGCAGTACTTC
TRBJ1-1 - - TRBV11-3 CASSLDGWTANTEAFF TGTGCCAGCAGCTTAGACGGATGGACAGCTAACACTGAAGCTTTCTTT
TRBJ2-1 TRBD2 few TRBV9 CASSVEWEGHNEQFF TGTGCCAGCAGCGTAGAATGGGAGGGCCACAATGAGCAGTTCTTC
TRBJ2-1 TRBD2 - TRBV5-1 CASSSLAGGPVEQFF TGCGCCAGCAGCTCACTAGCGGGGGGGCCAGTCGAGCAGTTCTTC
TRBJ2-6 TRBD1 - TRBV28 CASGSGGTLSGANVLTF TGTGCCAGCGGTTCAGGGGGAACCCTCTCTGGGGCCAACGTCCTGACTTTC
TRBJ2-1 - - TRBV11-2 CASSLGVDNEQFF TGTGCCAGCAGCTTAGGCGTGGACAATGAGCAGTTCTTC
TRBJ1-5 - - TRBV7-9 CASSAAQFKPQHF TGTGCCAGCAGCGCCGCCCAGTTTAAGCCCCAGCATTTT
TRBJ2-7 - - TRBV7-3 CASSLSGLHKGQYF TGTGCCAGCAGCTTATCTGGACTCCATAAAGGGCAGTACTTC
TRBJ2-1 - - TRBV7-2 CASSLNRDEQFF TGTGCCAGCAGCTTAAACAGGGATGAGCAGTTCTTC
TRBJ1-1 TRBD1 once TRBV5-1 CASSLNKGGTSSEAFF TGCGCCAGCAGCTTGAATAAAGGGGGCACGAGTAGTGAAGCTTTCTTT
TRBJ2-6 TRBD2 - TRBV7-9 CASSFGGSTGANGLTF TGTGCCAGCAGCTTCGGGGGGTCGACTGGGGCCAACGGCCTGACTTTC
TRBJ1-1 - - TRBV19 CASSRRGGNTEAFF TGTGCCAGTAGTAGGCGGGGGGGGAACACTGAAGCTTTCTTT
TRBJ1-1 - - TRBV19 CASSIGGGVHTEAFF TGTGCCAGTAGTATAGGTGGAGGGGTTCACACTGAAGCTTTCTTT
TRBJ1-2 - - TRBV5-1 CASSSTGGGDYGYTF TGCGCCAGCAGTTCAACCGGTGGAGGGGACTATGGCTACACCTTC